This note documents a single TCR beta chain sequence. Its specificity is unknown. Some clones are missing from TCRdb's copy, which holds only in-frame ones; the method was immunoSEQ multiplex PCR. The profile shows over 15,000 clones, 55% to 85% of them singletons. The sample belongs to a study of CXCR4 blockade with PD-1 therapy in pancreatic cancer. Findings and limits, study-wide: Without paired alpha-beta data, shared specificity of dominant clones is unconfirmed. Clone frequency correlated with its number of distinct nucleotide rearrangements.

The germline V and J ends were trimmed by 5 bases and 4 bases, with 14 bases remaining between them. CDR3 length equals 14 residues. Germline values: CDR1 MDHEN, CDR2 SYDVKM. This clonotype was sampled from a human donor with pancreatic ductal adenocarcinoma. The rearrangement joins TRBV28 to TRBJ1-1; D may be TRBD1 (5 bases). The sample taken for sequencing was tumor tissue. This CDR3 is CASSPQGRLTEAFF. CDR3 nucleotides: TGTGCCAGCAGTCCCCAGGGCAGGCTCACTGAAGCTTTCTTT.